The clone carrying this T cell receptor (beta chain) was detected once. Antigen unknown. Sequencing used immunoSEQ multiplex PCR; TCRdb keeps in-frame clones, though not all of them. The table shows some 40,000 clones, with 60% to 75% occurring only once. This sample's time point: week 47, end of study. The investigators gave 300 ug of mutant IDH1 20-mer peptide in each vaccine dose, together with topical imiquimod. Per germline, CDR1 MNHNS and CDR2 SASEGT. The CDR3 contains 12 residues. The germline V and J ends were trimmed by 8 bases and 4 bases, with 6 bases remaining between them. This record comes from a study of a mutant IDH1 vaccine in newly diagnosed glioma.

The chain combines TRBV6-1 with TRBJ2-6; no firm D call. The TCR comes from a man between 40 and 49 years old with glioma. The starting material was PBMCs, obtained from a glioma patient whose treatment included an IDH1 peptide vaccine. In nucleotides, the CDR3 is TGTGCCAGCGGAAGAGGGGCCAACGTCCTGACTTTC. It specifies CASGRGANVLTF.